The next 29 T cell receptor beta chains were all read from a single sample in a study of HIV-infected patients and healthy controls. Reverse transcription used approximately 500 ng RNA and constant-region primers for alpha and beta. Separate chain-specific third strand synthesis with multiplexing indices produced the alpha and beta libraries. From the 5' RACE reads, TCRdb called clonotypes with MiXCR, one entry per CDR3 protein. The table has around 18,000 distinct CDR3 sequences, 10% seen once. The repertoire came from unfractionated whole blood and reflected all unsorted peripheral T cells. The sequenced material came from blood. Receptors were obtained from an adult in good health.

This clonotype was observed a few times. The chain carries TRBV5-6 and TRBJ2-3, with TRBD2 matching over 7 bases. The CDR3 runs to 14 residues. Germline-derived CDR1 and CDR2 are SGHDT and YYEEEE. Trimming cost V 2 bases and J 5 bases; bases outside gene matches: 5. The CDR3 nucleotides read TGTGCCAGCAGCTTCCGGGAGGAAGGAGATACGCAGTATTTT. Its translation is CASSFREEGDTQYF.

By sample share, this clonotype is medium-sized. The chain is built from TRBV20-1 and TRBJ2-1; unclear D gene. V lost 0 bases to trimming and J lost 0 bases, with 18 bases between them. The CDR3 consists of 18 residues. Germline CDR1 and CDR2: DFQATT and SNEGSKA (reference sequence). As DNA, the CDR3 is TGCAGTGCTAGAGATAATGGGTTGCGTATGAGCTCCTACAATGAGCAGTTCTTC. Its translation is CSARDNGLRMSSYNEQFF.

This clonotype was counted at least ten times. The chain carries TRBV12-3 or TRBV12-4 and TRBJ2-1, with D unclear. V was cut by 5 bases and J by 4 bases, with 18 bases left in between. This CDR3 is built from 16 residues. CDR3 DNA sequence: TGTGCCAGCAGTCTCCCGGGTCTCTCCGGATACAATGAGCAGTTCTTC. Residues: CASSLPGLSGYNEQFF.

This clonotype came up many times. The chain couples TRBV11-2 to TRBJ2-7, with D perhaps matching TRBD2 (6 bases). Germline V gives CDR1 SGHAT, CDR2 FQNNGV. The CDR3 has 15 residues. Trimming removed 0 bases at V and 2 bases at J, with 11 bases between. The CDR3 DNA reads TGTGCCAGCAGCTTAGAGGCTAGCGCTCCCTACGAGCAGTACTTC. Its protein product is CASSLEASAPYEQYF.

At least ten counts were recorded for this clonotype. V and J are TRBV7-9 and TRBJ2-3; D unresolved. Germline-derived CDR1 and CDR2 are SEHNR and FQNEAQ (reference sequence). The CDR3 consists of 13 residues. Trimming removed 6 bases from V and 4 bases from J, with 11 bases in between. CDR3 amino acids: CASSRARADTQYF. The CDR3 DNA sequence: TGTGCCAGCAGTCGGGCTCGGGCAGATACGCAGTATTTT.

This clonotype appeared many times. One junction end does not reproduce the germline sequence, and a read error may be involved. J is TRBJ2-7 and V is TRBV29-1; D tentatively fits TRBD1 or TRBD2 (6 bases each). Germline CDR1 reads SQVTM; CDR2 reads ANQGSEA. This CDR3 has 15 residues. In DNA, the CDR3 is TGCAGCGTAGAAGGGGGGCTAAGTAATCCCTACGAGCAGTACTTC. It translates to CSVEGGLSNPYEQYF.

This clonotype is medium-sized. The gene calls are TRBV5-4 and TRBJ2-3; 8 nucleotides align to TRBD1. Trimming cost V 5 bases and J 3 bases; bases outside gene matches: 5. The CDR3 is made up of 14 amino acids. CDR1 SGHNT and CDR2 YYREEE come from the germline V gene (reference sequence). CDR3 in amino acids: CASSLQGATDTQYF. The CDR3 DNA sequence: TGTGCCAGCAGTTTGCAGGGGGCGACAGATACGCAGTATTTT.

In its sample, this clonotype was seen a few times. The genes are TRBV20-1 and TRBJ1-1; possibly TRBD1 for D (5 bases). CDR1 DFQATT and CDR2 SNEGSKA come from the germline V gene (reference sequence). V lost 3 bases and J 5 bases, leaving 10 bases between the germline ends. The CDR3 totals 12 residues. Written as DNA, the CDR3 is TGCAGTGCTAGGCAAGGGGAAACTGAAGCTTTCTTT. Protein: CSARQGETEAFF.

This clonotype appeared many times. The chain carries TRBV19 and TRBJ2-7; the D is unclear. Germline CDR1 LNHDA, CDR2 SQIVND (reference sequence). CDR3 length: 11 residues. V was cut by 5 bases and J by 2 bases, with 4 bases left in between. The CDR3 region has the DNA TGTGCCAGTAGTGGGCCCTACGAGCAGTACTTC. Its translation: CASSGPYEQYF.

This chain uses TRBV5-6 with TRBJ2-3; D might be TRBD1 or TRBD2, each matching 5 bases. V gave up 4 bases and J gave up 4 bases, with 19 bases separating them. Germline V lookup: CDR1 SGHDT, CDR2 YYEEEE. The CDR3 consists of 16 residues. The CDR3 nucleotides read TGTGCCAGCAGCCCGACGCGGGTTTCGGGACCAGATACGCAGTATTTT. Its translation: CASSPTRVSGPDTQYF.

This clonotype has at least ten counts. The chain is built from TRBV23-1 and TRBJ2-5; D assignment may be TRBD1 or TRBD2 (6 bases each). Being an ORF, TRBV23-1 has a function that is uncertain. The CDR3 extends over 14 amino acids. V dropped 8 bases and J dropped 4 bases, with 17 bases sitting between them. The CDR3 bases are TGCGCCAGCCCCTGCAGGGGAGGCAGAGAGACCCAGTACTTC. Its translation is CASPCRGGRETQYF.

This clonotype was recorded many times. The CDR3 spells CSVEGMGGGGTDTQYF. In DNA, the CDR3 is TGCAGCGTTGAAGGCATGGGGGGCGGAGGCACAGATACGCAGTATTTT. The gene calls are TRBV29-1 and TRBJ2-3, with D possibly called TRBD1 or TRBD2 (6 bases each). Trimming stripped 1 base from V and 1 base from J, with 15 bases between. The CDR3 has 16 amino acids. Germline V lookup: CDR1 SQVTM, CDR2 ANQGSEA.

This clonotype came up many times. V and J are TRBV6-5 and TRBJ2-7; TRBD1 matches at 7 bases. J was trimmed by 5 bases and V by 5 bases; bases with no gene match: 9. CDR3 length: 14 amino acids. Germline lookup yields CDR1 MNHEY and CDR2 SVGAGI. CDR3 sequence reads: CASSHNRDSHEQYF. DNA for the CDR3: TGTGCCAGCAGTCATAACCGGGACAGCCACGAGCAGTACTTC.

This clonotype was seen many times. The chain is built from TRBV20-1 and TRBJ2-3; the D is unclear. CDR1 and CDR2 (germline): DFQATT, SNEGSKA (reference sequence). Deletions cut 8 bases from V and 3 bases from J, with 15 bases between. There are 13 residues in the CDR3. In nucleotides, the CDR3 is TGCAGTTGGTCGTTGGGTACGACAGATACGCAGTATTTT. Encoded protein: CSWSLGTTDTQYF.

The table lists this clonotype with a few counts. The chain couples TRBV30 to TRBJ2-2, with a possible D match to TRBD1 (5 bases). With 5 bases removed from V and 7 bases from J, the gap between germline ends came to 5 bases. CDR3 length: 10 residues. CDR1 is GTSNPN, CDR2 SVGIG, per germline (reference sequence). The CDR3 region is CAWQGGELFF. CDR3 nucleotides: TGTGCCTGGCAGGGCGGGGAGCTGTTTTTT. Using reference TRBV30 and TRBJ2-2 for the parts outside the CDR3, the full variable domain is SQTIHQWPATLVQPVGSPLSLECTVEGTSNPNLYWYRQAAGRGLQLLFYSVGIGQISSEVPQNLSASRPQDRQFILSSKKLLLSDSGFYLCAWQGGELFFGEGSRLTVL.

This clonotype was counted ten times or more. J is TRBJ1-2 and V is TRBV4-3; D uncertain. There are 14 residues in the CDR3. CDR1 is LGHNA, CDR2 YSLEER, per germline. V lost 0 bases, J lost 5 bases, and 10 bases lay in between. The CDR3 sequence is CASSQDERSYGYTF. Written as DNA, the CDR3 is TGCGCCAGCAGCCAAGATGAAAGGTCTTATGGCTACACCTTC.

This clonotype was picked up many times. The chain couples TRBV4-3 to TRBJ2-1, with no clear D. Trimming left V 0 bases short and J 0 bases short, with 6 bases between. CDR3 size: 15 residues. The germline V gene encodes CDR1 LGHNA and CDR2 YSLEER. The CDR3 region has the DNA TGCGCCAGCAGCCAAGACATCCCCTCCTACAATGAGCAGTTCTTC. Protein product: CASSQDIPSYNEQFF.

This chain joins TRBV4-1 and TRBJ2-2; 10 bases are shared with TRBD1. Germline V gene sequence: CDR1 MGHRA, CDR2 YSYEKL. After removal of 4 bases from V and 7 bases from J, the junction contained 15 bases not matched to a gene. The CDR3 is made up of 18 amino acids. The CDR3 loop is CASSRYSGTGEVGGELFF. In DNA, the CDR3 is TGCGCCAGCAGCCGCTATTCGGGGACAGGGGAGGTCGGCGGGGAGCTGTTTTTT.

The chain combines TRBV6-2 or TRBV6-3 with TRBJ1-2, with a weak D call TRBD1 (6 bases). Per germline, CDR1 MNHEY and CDR2 SVGEGT. Trimming took off 6 bases at V and 5 bases at J, with 10 bases between the two ends. The CDR3 consists of 12 residues. CDR3 protein: CASSPQGYGYTF. The DNA for the CDR3 is TGTGCCAGCAGCCCGCAGGGGTATGGCTACACCTTC.

This chain connects TRBV12-3 or TRBV12-4 to TRBJ2-5; 8 bases agree with TRBD1. Trimming removed 5 bases from V and 5 bases from J; junction bases left unmatched: 16. This CDR3 spans 17 amino acids. Written as DNA, the CDR3 is TGTGCCAGCAGTCCAGGGGTCGGGCAGGGGGCGAGGGAGACCCAGTACTTC. It yields the protein CASSPGVGQGARETQYF.

In its sample, this clonotype was seen many times. The V call is TRBV4-2, the J call TRBJ2-1; D perhaps matches TRBD2 (5 bases). From germline, CDR1 is LGHNA and CDR2 YNFKEQ. V was cut by 1 base and J by 9 bases, with 10 bases left in between. CDR3 size: 13 residues. The CDR3 is CASSQGRRVEQFF. In DNA form, the CDR3 reads TGTGCCAGCAGCCAAGGTCGGCGGGTTGAGCAGTTCTTC.

This clonotype was seen ten or more times. The genes are TRBV20-1 and TRBJ2-7, with a weak D call TRBD1 (5 bases). The germline V and J ends were trimmed by 3 bases and 3 bases, with 12 bases remaining between them. The CDR3 runs to 13 residues. Germline V gives CDR1 DFQATT, CDR2 SNEGSKA (reference sequence). The CDR3 nucleotides are TGCAGTGCTAGGGGGCTAGTCGACTACGAGCAGTACTTC. This gives the protein CSARGLVDYEQYF.

This clonotype is medium-sized within its sample. The chain is built from TRBV6-6 and TRBJ2-1, with a possible D match to TRBD2 (7 bases). Trimming removed 6 bases at V and 0 bases at J, with 15 bases between. This CDR3 is 16 amino acids long. Per germline, CDR1 MNHNY and CDR2 SVGAGI (reference sequence). DNA for the CDR3: TGTGCCAGCAGCCCCCCGGGGGGCCGCTCCTACAATGAGCAGTTCTTC. It codes for CASSPPGGRSYNEQFF.

This chain links TRBV6-2 or TRBV6-3 with TRBJ1-1; D possibly corresponds to TRBD1 (6 bases). This CDR3 has 15 amino acids. Trimming took 2 bases from V and 10 from J, leaving 20 bases between them. Germline CDR1 MNHEY, CDR2 SVGEGT. CDR3: CASSYRTAPTVGAFF. The DNA of the CDR3 is TGTGCCAGCAGTTACCGGACAGCGCCCACCGTTGGAGCTTTCTTT.

This clonotype occurred many times. J is TRBJ2-6 and V is TRBV5-4, with 8 bases that match TRBD2. CDR3 length: 18 amino acids. CDR1 is SGHNT, CDR2 YYREEE, per germline (reference sequence). Losses at the gene ends were 2 bases for V and 0 bases for J; bases not matched to a gene: 7. CDR3 residues: CASSFSGTSYSGANVLTF. CDR3 bases: TGTGCCAGCAGCTTTAGCGGGACCAGCTACTCTGGGGCCAACGTCCTGACTTTC.

Ten or more counts support this clonotype. The chain joins TRBV7-9 to TRBJ2-7; D is uncertain. The germline V gene encodes CDR1 SEHNR and CDR2 FQNEAQ (reference sequence). The CDR3 is 14 residues long. V dropped 3 bases and J dropped 2 bases, with 11 bases sitting between them. This CDR3 reads CASSLTQGAYEQYF. In nucleotides, the CDR3 is TGTGCCAGCAGCTTGACCCAAGGCGCCTACGAGCAGTACTTC. The full variable domain, with the rest looked up from reference TRBV7-9 and TRBJ2-7, is DTGVSQNPRHKITKRGQNVTFRCDPISEHNRLYWYRQTLGQGPEFLTYFQNEAQLEKSRLLSDRFSAERPKGSFSTLEIQRTEQGDSAMYLCASSLTQGAYEQYFGPGTRLTVT.

This clonotype was seen a few times. The chain recombines TRBV23-1 with TRBJ1-1; TRBD1 might be the D (5 bases). TRBV23-1 is noted as an ORF with a role that remains uncertain. The CDR3 sequence is 16 residues long. The V and J ends lost 3 bases and 4 bases respectively, with 18 bases between them. The CDR3 region is CASSQPRDSLGTEAFF. CDR3 DNA sequence: TGCGCCAGCAGTCAGCCCCGGGACTCCCTGGGCACTGAAGCTTTCTTT.

By share, this clonotype counts as medium-sized. The chain carries TRBV6-2 or TRBV6-3 and TRBJ2-7; tentatively, D is TRBD1 or TRBD2 (5 bases each). V shed 6 bases and J shed 5 bases, with 23 bases lying between them. Germline V gene data show CDR1 as MNHEY and CDR2 as SVGEGT. The CDR3 totals 16 residues. The CDR3 spells CASSSVMGRETHEQYF. The CDR3 DNA reads as TGTGCCAGCAGCTCCGTGATGGGCAGGGAGACCCACGAGCAGTACTTC.

This clonotype was seen ten or more times. V is TRBV28 and J is TRBJ2-3; D tentatively fits TRBD1 or TRBD2 (5 bases each). V was pared by 2 bases and J by 2 bases, with 14 bases between. Germline V gene sequence: CDR1 MDHEN, CDR2 SYDVKM. The CDR3 is made up of 16 amino acids. CDR3 DNA: TGTGCCAGCAGTTTAGGGGGAGAGCGAATCACAGATACGCAGTATTTT. Translation gives CASSLGGERITDTQYF.